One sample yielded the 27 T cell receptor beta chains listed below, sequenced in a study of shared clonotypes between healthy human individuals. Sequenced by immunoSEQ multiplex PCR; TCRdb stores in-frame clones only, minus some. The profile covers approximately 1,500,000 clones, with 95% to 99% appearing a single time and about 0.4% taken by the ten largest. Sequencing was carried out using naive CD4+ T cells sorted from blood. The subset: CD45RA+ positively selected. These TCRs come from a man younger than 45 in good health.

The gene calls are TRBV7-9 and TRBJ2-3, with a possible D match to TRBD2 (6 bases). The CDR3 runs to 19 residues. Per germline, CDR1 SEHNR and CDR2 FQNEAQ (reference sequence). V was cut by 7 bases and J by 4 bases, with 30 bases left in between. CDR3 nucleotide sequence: TGTGCCAGCACCTTCCGTCCTGTCCCAGCGGGCATGTCCCCAGATACGCAGTATTTT. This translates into CASTFRPVPAGMSPDTQYF. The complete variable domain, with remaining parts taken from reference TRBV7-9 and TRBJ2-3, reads DTGVSQNPRHKITKRGQNVTFRCDPISEHNRLYWYRQTLGQGPEFLTYFQNEAQLEKSRLLSDRFSAERPKGSFSTLEIQRTEQGDSAMYLCASTFRPVPAGMSPDTQYFGPGTRLTVL.

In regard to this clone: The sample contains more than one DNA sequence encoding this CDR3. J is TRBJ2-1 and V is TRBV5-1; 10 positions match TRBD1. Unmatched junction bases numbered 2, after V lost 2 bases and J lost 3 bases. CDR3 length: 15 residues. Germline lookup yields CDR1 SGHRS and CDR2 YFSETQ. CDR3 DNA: TGCGCCAGCAGCTTAGGACAGGGGGACTACAATGAGCAGTTCTTC. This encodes CASSLGQGDYNEQFF.

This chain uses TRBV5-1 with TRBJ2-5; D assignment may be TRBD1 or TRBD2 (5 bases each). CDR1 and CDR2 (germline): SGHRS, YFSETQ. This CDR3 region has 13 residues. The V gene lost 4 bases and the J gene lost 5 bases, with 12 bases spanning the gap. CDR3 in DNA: TGCGCCAGCAGCCCGGGGACCCGGGAGACCCAGTACTTC. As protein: CASSPGTRETQYF.

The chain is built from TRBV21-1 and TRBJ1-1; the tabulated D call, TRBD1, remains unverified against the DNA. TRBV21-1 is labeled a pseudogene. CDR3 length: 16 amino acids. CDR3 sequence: CASQTPLKYRATEAFF. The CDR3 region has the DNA TGTGCCAGCCAGACCCCCCTCAAGTACAGGGCGACTGAAGCTTTCTTT.

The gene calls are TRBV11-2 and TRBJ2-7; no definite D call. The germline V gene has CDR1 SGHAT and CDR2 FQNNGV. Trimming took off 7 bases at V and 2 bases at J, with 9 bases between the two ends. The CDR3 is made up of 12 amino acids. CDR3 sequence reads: CASTGPTYEQYF. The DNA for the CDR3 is TGTGCCAGCACCGGGCCCACCTACGAGCAGTACTTC.

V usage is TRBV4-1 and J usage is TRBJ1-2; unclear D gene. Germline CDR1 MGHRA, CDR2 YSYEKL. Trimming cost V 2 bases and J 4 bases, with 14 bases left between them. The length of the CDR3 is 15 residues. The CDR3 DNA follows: TGCGCCAGCAGCCAATCCCCTGTTGATGTCTATGGCTACACCTTC. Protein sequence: CASSQSPVDVYGYTF.

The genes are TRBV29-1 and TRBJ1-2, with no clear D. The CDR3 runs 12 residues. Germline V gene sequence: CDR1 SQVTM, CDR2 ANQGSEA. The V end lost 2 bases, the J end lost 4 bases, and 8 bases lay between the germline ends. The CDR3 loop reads CSVEREVYGYTF. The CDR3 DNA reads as TGCAGCGTTGAACGGGAGGTCTATGGCTACACCTTC.

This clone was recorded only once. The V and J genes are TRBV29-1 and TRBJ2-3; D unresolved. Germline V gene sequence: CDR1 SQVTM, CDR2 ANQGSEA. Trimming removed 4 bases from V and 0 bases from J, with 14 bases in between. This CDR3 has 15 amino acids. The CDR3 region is CSVGTIYPSTDTQYF. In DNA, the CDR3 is TGCAGCGTTGGGACCATTTACCCTAGCACAGATACGCAGTATTTT.

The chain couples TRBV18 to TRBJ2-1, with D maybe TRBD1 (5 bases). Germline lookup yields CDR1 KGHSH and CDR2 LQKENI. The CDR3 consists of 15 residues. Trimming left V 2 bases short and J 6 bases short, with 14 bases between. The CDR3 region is CASSPYRQGGNEQFF. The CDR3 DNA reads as TGTGCCAGCTCACCATATCGGCAGGGTGGCAATGAGCAGTTCTTC.

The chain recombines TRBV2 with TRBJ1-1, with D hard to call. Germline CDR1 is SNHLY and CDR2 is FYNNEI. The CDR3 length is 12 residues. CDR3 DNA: TGTGCGAGCGCACAGCGCAACACTGAAGCTTTCTTT. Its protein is CASAQRNTEAFF.

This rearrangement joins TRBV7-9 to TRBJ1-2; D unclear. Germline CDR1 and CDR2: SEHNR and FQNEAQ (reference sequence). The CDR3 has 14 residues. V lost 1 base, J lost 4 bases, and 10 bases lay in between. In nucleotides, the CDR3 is TGTGCCAGCAGCTTAGAATGGCGAGGCTATGGCTACACCTTC. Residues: CASSLEWRGYGYTF.

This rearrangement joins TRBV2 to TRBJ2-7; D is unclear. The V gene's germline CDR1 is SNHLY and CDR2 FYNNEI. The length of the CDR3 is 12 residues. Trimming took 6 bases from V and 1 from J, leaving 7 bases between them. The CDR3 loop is CASRVGSYEQYF. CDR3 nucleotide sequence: TGTGCCAGCAGAGTGGGGTCCTACGAGCAGTACTTC.

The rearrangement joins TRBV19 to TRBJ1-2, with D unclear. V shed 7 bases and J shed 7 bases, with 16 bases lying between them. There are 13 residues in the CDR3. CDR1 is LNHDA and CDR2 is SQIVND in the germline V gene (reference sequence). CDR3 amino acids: CASTPRGVAGYTF. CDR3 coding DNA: TGTGCCAGTACCCCTCGCGGGGTGGCTGGCTACACCTTC.

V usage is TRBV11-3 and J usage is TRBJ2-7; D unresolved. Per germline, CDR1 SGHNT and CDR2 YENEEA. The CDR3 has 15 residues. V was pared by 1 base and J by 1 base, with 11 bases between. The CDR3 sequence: CASSLGPLPSYEQYF. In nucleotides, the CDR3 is TGTGCCAGCAGCTTAGGACCTTTACCTTCCTACGAGCAGTACTTC. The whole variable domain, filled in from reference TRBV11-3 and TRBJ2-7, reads EAGVVQSPRYKIIEKKQPVAFWCNPISGHNTLYWYLQNLGQGPELLIRYENEEAVDDSQLPKDRFSAERLKGVDSTLKIQPAELGDSAVYLCASSLGPLPSYEQYFGPGTRLTVT.

For the CDR3, the DNA is TGTGCCTGGAGTCCGAGCGGACCGGGAAGGACTGAAGCTTTCTTT. Protein sequence: CAWSPSGPGRTEAFF. The V call is TRBV30, the J call TRBJ1-1; D is ambiguous. The V gene lost 2 bases and the J gene lost 5 bases, with 18 bases spanning the gap. Germline V CDR1 and CDR2: GTSNPN, SVGIG (reference sequence). The CDR3 is 15 amino acids.

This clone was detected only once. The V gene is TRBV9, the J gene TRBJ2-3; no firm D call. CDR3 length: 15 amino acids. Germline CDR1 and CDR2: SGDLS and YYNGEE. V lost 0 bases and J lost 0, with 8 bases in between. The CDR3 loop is CASSVVDASTDTQYF. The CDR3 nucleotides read TGTGCCAGCAGCGTAGTGGACGCGAGCACAGATACGCAGTATTTT. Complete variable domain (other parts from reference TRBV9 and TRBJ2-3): DSGVTQTPKHLITATGQRVTLRCSPRSGDLSVYWYQQSLDQGLQFLIQYYNGEERAKGNILERFSAQQFPDLHSELNLSSLELGDSALYFCASSVVDASTDTQYFGPGTRLTVL.

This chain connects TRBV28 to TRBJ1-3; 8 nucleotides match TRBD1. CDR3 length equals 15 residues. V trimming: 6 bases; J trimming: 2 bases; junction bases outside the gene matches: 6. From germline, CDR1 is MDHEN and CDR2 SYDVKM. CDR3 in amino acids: CASRDRGTAGNTIYF. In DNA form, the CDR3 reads TGTGCCAGCAGAGACAGGGGTACTGCTGGAAACACCATATATTTT.

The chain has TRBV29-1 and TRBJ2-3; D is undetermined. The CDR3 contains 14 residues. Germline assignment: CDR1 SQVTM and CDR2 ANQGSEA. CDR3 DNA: TGCAGTGGCAGGAAGACACCGAACACAGATACGCAGTATTTT. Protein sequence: CSGRKTPNTDTQYF.

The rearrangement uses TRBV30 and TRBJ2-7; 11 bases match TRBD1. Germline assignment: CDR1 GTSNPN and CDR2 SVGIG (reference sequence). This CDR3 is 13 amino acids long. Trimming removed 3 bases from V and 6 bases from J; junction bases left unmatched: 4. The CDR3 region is CAWSRDRGAEQYF. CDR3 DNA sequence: TGTGCCTGGAGCCGGGACAGGGGGGCCGAGCAGTACTTC.

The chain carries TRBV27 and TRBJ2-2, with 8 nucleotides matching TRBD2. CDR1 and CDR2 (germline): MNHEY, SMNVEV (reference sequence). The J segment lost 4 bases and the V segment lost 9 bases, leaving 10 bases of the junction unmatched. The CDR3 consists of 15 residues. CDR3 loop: CASSSGITLTGELFF. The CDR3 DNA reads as TGTGCCAGTAGTAGCGGGATAACTCTCACCGGGGAGCTGTTTTTT.

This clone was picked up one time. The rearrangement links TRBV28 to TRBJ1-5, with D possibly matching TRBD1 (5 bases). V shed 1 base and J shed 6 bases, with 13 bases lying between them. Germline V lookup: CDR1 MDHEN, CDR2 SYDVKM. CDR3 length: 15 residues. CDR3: CASSLSAGAGQPQHF. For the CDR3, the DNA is TGTGCCAGCAGTTTATCGGCCGGGGCAGGTCAGCCCCAGCATTTT.

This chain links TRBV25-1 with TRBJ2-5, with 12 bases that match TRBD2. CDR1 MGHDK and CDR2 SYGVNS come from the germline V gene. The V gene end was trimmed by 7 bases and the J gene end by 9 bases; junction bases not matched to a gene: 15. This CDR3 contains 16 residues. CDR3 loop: CASTWTSGTGGLPQYF. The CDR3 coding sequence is TGTGCCAGCACCTGGACTAGCGGGACCGGGGGATTGCCCCAGTACTTC.

The CDR3 loop is CASTEAGSRTDTQYF. In DNA form, the CDR3 reads TGTGCCAGCACGGAGGCGGGATCTCGTACAGATACGCAGTATTTT. V is TRBV7-6 and J is TRBJ2-3, with D possibly matching TRBD2 (6 bases). This CDR3 spans 15 amino acids. V was pared by 7 bases and J by 3 bases, with 17 bases between. Germline V lookup: CDR1 SGHVS, CDR2 FNYEAQ.

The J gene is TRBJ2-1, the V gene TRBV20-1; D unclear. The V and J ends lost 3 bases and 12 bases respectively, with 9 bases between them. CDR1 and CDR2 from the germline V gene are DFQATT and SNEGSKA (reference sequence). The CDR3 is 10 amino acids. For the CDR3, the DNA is TGCAGTGCTAGCAAAGAGATGCAGTTCTTC. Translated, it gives CSASKEMQFF.

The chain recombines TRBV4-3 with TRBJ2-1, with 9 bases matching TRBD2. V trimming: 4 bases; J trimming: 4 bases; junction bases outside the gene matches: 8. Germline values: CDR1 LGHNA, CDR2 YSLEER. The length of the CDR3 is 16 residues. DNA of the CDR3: TGCGCCAGCAGCCCGATCCTAGCGGGACTATACAATGAGCAGTTCTTC. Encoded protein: CASSPILAGLYNEQFF.

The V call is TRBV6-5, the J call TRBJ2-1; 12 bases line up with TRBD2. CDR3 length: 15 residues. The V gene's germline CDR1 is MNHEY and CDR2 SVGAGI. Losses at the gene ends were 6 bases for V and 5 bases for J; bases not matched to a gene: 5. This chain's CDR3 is CASSLRLAGDNEQFF. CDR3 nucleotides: TGTGCCAGCAGCCTTAGACTAGCGGGGGACAATGAGCAGTTCTTC.

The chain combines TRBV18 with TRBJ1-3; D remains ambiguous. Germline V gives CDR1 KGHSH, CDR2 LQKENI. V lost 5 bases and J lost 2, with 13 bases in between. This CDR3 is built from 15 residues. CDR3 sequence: CASSWRVGAGNTIYF. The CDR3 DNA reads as TGTGCCAGCTCATGGCGAGTCGGGGCTGGAAACACCATATATTTT.